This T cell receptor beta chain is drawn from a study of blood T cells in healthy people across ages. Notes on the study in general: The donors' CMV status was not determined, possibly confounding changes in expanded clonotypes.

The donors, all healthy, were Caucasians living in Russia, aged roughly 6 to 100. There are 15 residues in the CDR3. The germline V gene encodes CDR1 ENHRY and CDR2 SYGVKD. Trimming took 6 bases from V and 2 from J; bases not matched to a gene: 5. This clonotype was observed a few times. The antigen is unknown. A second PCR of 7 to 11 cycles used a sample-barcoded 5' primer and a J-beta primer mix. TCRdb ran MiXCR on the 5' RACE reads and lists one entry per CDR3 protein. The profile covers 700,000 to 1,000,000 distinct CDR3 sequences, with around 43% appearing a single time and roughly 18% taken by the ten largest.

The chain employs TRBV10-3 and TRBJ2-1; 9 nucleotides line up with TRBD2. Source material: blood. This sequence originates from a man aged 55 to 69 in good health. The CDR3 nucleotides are TGTGCCATCAGGGGACTAGCCGGTACCTACAATGAGCAGTTCTTC. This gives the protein CAIRGLAGTYNEQFF.